The rows below give T cell receptor beta chains drawn from one sample of a study of a mutant IDH1 vaccine in newly diagnosed glioma. Profiled with immunoSEQ multiplex PCR; TCRdb holds only in-frame clones, not every one. This repertoire shows under 80,000 clones, about 86% found once; its top ten account for around 3%. The source material was PBMCs, sampled from a glioma patient treated with radiotherapy, temozolomide or both. Every receptor here comes from a man aged 25-45 years with glioma. Each CDR3 is given with its conserved first and last residue. A D gene is named only where the DNA matches it firmly. Clone sizes are given selectively: once, few, many, or a class where the clone is expanded.

d_call,v_call,clone_size,j_call,cdr3_nt,cdr3_aa
-,TRBV2,-,TRBJ1-4,TGTGCCAGCAGTGGGAGTGCGGAAGAAAAACTGTTTTTT,CASSGSAEEKLFF
-,TRBV27,-,TRBJ1-6,TGTGCCAGCAGTTTAACAGGACCTAGCTCCTATAATTCACCCCTCCACTTT,CASSLTGPSSYNSPLHF
-,TRBV7-9,once,TRBJ2-7,TGTGCCAGCAGGCCGGGACGGGACTACGAGCAGTACTTC,CASRPGRDYEQYF
-,TRBV7-2,-,TRBJ2-1,TGTGCCAGCAGCTTAGATCGCGGGTGGGAGCAGTTCTTC,CASSLDRGWEQFF
-,TRBV11-2,-,TRBJ2-1,TGTGCCAGCACCCCCTTCGACAGGACCTCCTACAATGAGCAGTTCTTC,CASTPFDRTSYNEQFF
-,TRBV5-1,few,TRBJ1-1,TGCGCCAGCAGCTTGGATATGGTCCGCACTGAAGCTTTCTTT,CASSLDMVRTEAFF
-,TRBV15,-,TRBJ2-5,TGTGCCACCAGCAGAGATCGGTTGGGGCCAAACCTCCAAGAGACCCAGTACTTC,CATSRDRLGPNLQETQYF
TRBD2,TRBV5-4,-,TRBJ2-5,TGTGCCAGCAGCTTGACACAACTGGTCGGCTGGGGGGGAGAGACCCAGTACTTC,CASSLTQLVGWGGETQYF
-,TRBV7-9,-,TRBJ2-5,TGTGCCAGCAGCAGACAAGAGACCCAGTACTTC,CASSRQETQYF
-,TRBV4-2,-,TRBJ2-2,TGTGCCAGCAGTTTAGACCCGGAGAGGGCCACCGGGGAGCTGTTTTTT,CASSLDPERATGELFF
-,TRBV27,once,TRBJ2-1,TGTGCCAGCAGTCCCTTGGACAGTGAGCAGTTCTTC,CASSPLDSEQFF
-,TRBV27,-,TRBJ1-5,TGTGCCAGCAGAACCCGGGGGGTTTATGGCAATCAGCCCCAGCATTTT,CASRTRGVYGNQPQHF
-,TRBV19,-,TRBJ1-2,TGTGCCAGTAAAGAACTAGGACAACCCACGTCTAACTATGGCTACACCTTC,CASKELGQPTSNYGYTF
-,TRBV6-5,few,TRBJ2-7,TGTGCCAGCAGATCCACAGGGTACGAGCAGTACTTC,CASRSTGYEQYF
TRBD1,TRBV7-2,-,TRBJ1-5,TGTGCCAGCAGCTTAGCTGGGACAGGGAATCAGCCCCAGCATTTT,CASSLAGTGNQPQHF
-,TRBV18,-,TRBJ2-5,TGTGCCAGCTCACCGAGAAAAGAGACCCAGTACTTC,CASSPRKETQYF
-,TRBV6-1,-,TRBJ2-3,TGTGCCAGCAGCGTAGTTTCAAGCACAGGTACGCAGTATTTT,CASSVVSSTGTQYF
-,TRBV28,-,TRBJ2-7,TGTGCCAGCAGCTTTGGCTTAATTGGGCGGTGGACCACCCACACCTACGAGCAGTACTTC,CASSFGLIGRWTTHTYEQYF
TRBD1,TRBV6-5,-,TRBJ2-5,TGTGCCAGCAGTTACGGACAGGGGGACCAAGAGACCCAGTACTTC,CASSYGQGDQETQYF
-,TRBV7-6,-,TRBJ1-1,TGTGCCAGCAGCTTGGGAAAGGTGGAGCGGGCTTTCTTT,CASSLGKVERAFF
-,TRBV5-1,few,TRBJ1-2,TGCGCCAGCAGCGCGAGGGGTGGCTACACCTTC,CASSARGGYTF
TRBD1,TRBV9,-,TRBJ1-2,TGTGCCAGCAGCGTAGATCCCGGACAGGGACACTATGGCTACACCTTC,CASSVDPGQGHYGYTF
-,TRBV11-3,medium-sized,TRBJ1-1,TGTGCCAGCAGCTTAGATGGGAGGGCCGGAAACACTGAAGCTTTCTTT,CASSLDGRAGNTEAFF
-,TRBV5-5,-,TRBJ1-6,TGTGCCAGCAGCTTGGAACCAAATTCACCCCTCCACTTT,CASSLEPNSPLHF
-,TRBV5-1,once,TRBJ2-7,TGCGCCAGCAGCTTGGCCGGGCCAGGACTCTTCCCCTACGAGCAGTACTTC,CASSLAGPGLFPYEQYF
-,TRBV5-4,-,TRBJ2-7,TGTGCCAGCAGCTGGGCAGGGGTCTACGAGCAGTACTTC,CASSWAGVYEQYF
-,TRBV5-4,-,TRBJ1-2,TGTGCCAGCAGCTTGGGTCGGATCAGCGTCTTAGGATATGGCTACACCTTC,CASSLGRISVLGYGYTF
TRBD2,TRBV27,-,TRBJ2-3,TGTGCCAGCAGTTTATCGAGGGGGACTAGCGGCACAGATACGCAGTATTTT,CASSLSRGTSGTDTQYF
TRBD1,TRBV6-1,-,TRBJ2-1,TGTGCCAGCAGTGAAGCGACAGGGGGCTACAATGAGCAGTTCTTC,CASSEATGGYNEQFF
-,TRBV6-5,-,TRBJ1-2,TGTGCCAGCAGCTCTTTATATGGCTACACCTTC,CASSSLYGYTF
-,TRBV6-1,-,TRBJ1-2,TGTGCCAGCAGTGCCGGACGGCGCTATGGCTACACCTTC,CASSAGRRYGYTF
TRBD1,TRBV4-1,few,TRBJ1-4,TGCGCCAGCAGCCAACGGCCCGCCGTACAGGGGATTAATGAAAAACTGTTTTTT,CASSQRPAVQGINEKLFF
-,TRBV10-3,-,TRBJ2-7,TGTGCCATCAGTGACAGGGAATACGAGCAGTACTTC,CAISDREYEQYF
-,TRBV4-2,-,TRBJ1-4,TGTGCCAGCAGCCAAGAAGGGTGGGGGAGTGAAAAACTGTTTTTT,CASSQEGWGSEKLFF
-,TRBV29-1,-,TRBJ1-1,TGCAGCGTAGCCCAGGGTGGAGGCACTGAAGCTTTCTTT,CSVAQGGGTEAFF
-,TRBV7-9,-,TRBJ1-1,TGTGCCAGCAGCCCCCGAGGGGACACTGAAGCTTTCTTT,CASSPRGDTEAFF
-,TRBV6-6,-,TRBJ1-2,TGTGCCAGCAGTTACTCCGGGACACCGGGTGGCTACACCTTC,CASSYSGTPGGYTF
-,TRBV5-4,-,TRBJ2-3,TGTGCCAGCAGCTTGGTGTCCACGGGGACAGATACGCAGTATTTT,CASSLVSTGTDTQYF
-,TRBV4-1,-,TRBJ2-7,TGCGCCAGCAGAGACCCGGACAGCTACGAGCAGTACTTC,CASRDPDSYEQYF
TRBD2,TRBV15,-,TRBJ2-1,TGTGCCACCAGCAGCTCACGAGCGGGGGGGCCGGGTAATGAGCAGTTCTTC,CATSSSRAGGPGNEQFF
-,TRBV2,-,TRBJ1-2,TGTGCCAGCATTCGGACGGCAGCTAACTATGGCTACACCTTC,CASIRTAANYGYTF
-,TRBV27,-,TRBJ2-2,TGTGCCAGCAGGGACATTGGCGGGGAGCTGTTTTTT,CASRDIGGELFF
-,TRBV9,-,TRBJ2-7,TGTGCCAGCAGCCCCCGGACAGTTTCGGCCGAGCAGTACTTC,CASSPRTVSAEQYF
-,TRBV4-1,-,TRBJ2-6,TGCGCCAGCAGCCACTCAGGACAGTCTGGGGCCAACGTCCTGACTTTC,CASSHSGQSGANVLTF
-,TRBV6-5,-,TRBJ1-1,TGTGCCAGCAGTTACCGCGGGGTGGCGGGCACTGAAGCTTTCTTT,CASSYRGVAGTEAFF
-,TRBV6-6,-,TRBJ2-2,TGTGCCAGCAGGACCGACAGCCCGAACACCGGGGAGCTGTTTTTT,CASRTDSPNTGELFF
-,TRBV5-8,-,TRBJ1-1,TGTGCCAGCAGCCGAGTTGGGAGGGACACTGAAGCTTTCTTT,CASSRVGRDTEAFF
-,TRBV5-4,-,TRBJ2-7,TGTGCCAGCAGCTTGGATCTGGGGCAAAGAGACGAGCAGTACTTC,CASSLDLGQRDEQYF
-,TRBV5-4,-,TRBJ2-5,TGTGCCAGCAGCCCCAAGGGTGATCAGCGGGCCCAGTACTTC,CASSPKGDQRAQYF
TRBD1,TRBV4-1,-,TRBJ2-1,TGCGCCAGCAAGCAGACAGGGATTAATGAGCAGTTCTTC,CASKQTGINEQFF
-,TRBV7-9,-,TRBJ1-3,TGTGCCAGCAGCTCAAAGTCCGCCGTGGGAAACACCATATATTTT,CASSSKSAVGNTIYF
TRBD2,TRBV28,-,TRBJ2-3,TGTGCCAGCAGTTTATGGGGAGAGCGGGGGAGTAGCACAGATACGCAGTATTTT,CASSLWGERGSSTDTQYF
TRBD2,TRBV2,once,TRBJ2-7,TGTGCCAGCAGCGGACTAGTGGTCGACGAGCAGTACTTC,CASSGLVVDEQYF
TRBD2,TRBV11-2,-,TRBJ2-5,TGTGCGTCCCAGGGACTAGCCGGTAATAAAGAGACCCAGTACTTC,CASQGLAGNKETQYF
-,TRBV10-2,-,TRBJ1-2,TGCGCCAGCAGCGCTTTCGGGGAGATGCGATACACCTTC,CASSAFGEMRYTF